The T cell receptor (beta chain) described here comes from a study of shared clonotypes between healthy human individuals. As regards this clone: At the DNA level, this CDR3 is encoded by other sequences in the same sample as well.

Assay: immunoSEQ multiplex PCR; the TCRdb copy retains only in-frame clones and omits some. This sample has over a million clones, with roughly 98.5% found just once. The germline V gene has CDR1 MNHNS and CDR2 SASEGT. The V and J ends lost 1 base and 6 bases respectively, with 11 bases between them. The CDR3 sequence is 14 residues long. The chain carries TRBV6-1 and TRBJ2-3, with D maybe TRBD2 (5 bases). Sequenced material: naive CD4+ T cells sorted from blood. Subset denoted: CD45RA+ positively selected. The sequence was obtained from a young man in good health. This CDR3 reads CASSEGLATDTQYF. The CDR3 DNA reads TGTGCCAGCAGTGAAGGGCTAGCAACGGATACGCAGTATTTT.